Below are 24 T cell receptor beta chains sequenced from a single sample in a study of blood T cell repertoires in COVID-19. TCRdb's table, derived via immunoSEQ multiplex PCR, lists solely in-frame clones and lacks some. The table records over 85,000 clones, around 80% of them present only once. Sequencing was performed on peripheral blood. These receptors were collected from an elderly woman with acute or convalescent COVID-19.

The J gene is TRBJ1-4, the V gene TRBV11-2, with D uncertain. This CDR3 has 13 residues. Germline V lookup: CDR1 SGHAT, CDR2 FQNNGV. V was trimmed by 3 bases and J by 10 bases, leaving 12 bases between them. As DNA, the CDR3 is TGTGCCAGCAGCTTCGAGCCAGGAGGAAAACTGTTTTTT. Translated, it gives CASSFEPGGKLFF.

The rearrangement joins TRBV12-3 or TRBV12-4 to TRBJ2-3; D is perhaps TRBD2 (5 bases). Trimming stripped 8 bases from V and 3 bases from J, with 9 bases between. This CDR3 comprises 12 residues. The CDR3 is CASARGTDTQYF. CDR3 sequence (DNA): TGTGCCAGCGCCCGGGGAACAGATACGCAGTATTTT.

The sample holds a few counts of this clone. The chain employs TRBV11-2 and TRBJ2-3; 8 bases are a match to TRBD2. V was clipped by 0 bases and J by 7 bases; unmatched bases: 12. The CDR3 runs 17 residues. Germline values: CDR1 SGHAT, CDR2 FQNNGV. CDR3 residues: CASSLDAVGAGGNTQYF. The CDR3 nucleotides read TGTGCCAGCAGCTTAGATGCGGTCGGGGCGGGGGGTAATACGCAGTATTTT.

The table lists this clone with many counts. CDR3 DNA: TGTGCCAGCAGCCCGGGGGGGCCCGGGGAGCTGTTTTTT. It encodes CASSPGGPGELFF. This chain joins TRBV7-3 and TRBJ2-2, with 8 bases aligning to TRBD2. CDR3 length equals 13 residues. V gave up 5 bases and J gave up 6 bases; unmatched junction bases: 2. Germline loops: CDR1 SGHTA, CDR2 FQGTGA.

The V and J genes are TRBV2 and TRBJ1-5; D perhaps matches TRBD1 (6 bases). The CDR3 has 13 amino acids. Germline CDR1 SNHLY, CDR2 FYNNEI. The ends were cut back, 7 bases at V and 7 bases at J, with 14 bases in the middle. CDR3 sequence reads: CASKQGPTQPQHF. For the CDR3, the DNA is TGTGCCAGCAAACAGGGCCCCACGCAGCCCCAGCATTTT.

The rearrangement links TRBV5-1 to TRBJ2-7; TRBD1 aligns across 7 bases. V was pared by 2 bases and J by 6 bases, with 11 bases of the junction left unmatched. CDR1 and CDR2 (germline): SGHRS, YFSETQ. The CDR3 is made up of 15 amino acids. The CDR3, as DNA: TGCGCCAGCAGCTTCGGCCAGGGGGTTGATAGCGAGCAGTACTTC. This codes for CASSFGQGVDSEQYF. The whole variable domain, filled in from reference TRBV5-1 and TRBJ2-7, reads KAGVTQTPRYLIKTRGQQVTLSCSPISGHRSVSWYQQTPGQGLQFLFEYFSETQRNKGNFPGRFSGRQFSNSRSEMNVSTLELGDSALYLCASSFGQGVDSEQYFGPGTRLTVT.

This chain uses TRBV12-2 with TRBJ1-2; the tabulated D call, TRBD1, remains unverified against the DNA. TRBV12-2 is a pseudogene. This CDR3 has 17 residues. This CDR3 reads CASRPRGGGGAECGYTF. The CDR3 coding sequence is TGTGCAAGTCGCCCCCGGGGCGGAGGGGGCGCCGAATGTGGCTACACCTTC.

This sequence joins TRBV28 and TRBJ1-5; D perhaps matches TRBD1 (6 bases). CDR1 and CDR2 (germline): MDHEN, SYDVKM. Trimming shortened V by 6 bases and J by 7 bases, and 22 bases separated the two germline ends. The CDR3 length is 16 residues. Here the CDR3 reads CASSLSTGTPGQPQHF. The DNA for the CDR3 is TGTGCCAGCAGCCTGAGTACCGGGACACCGGGACAGCCCCAGCATTTT.

V is TRBV18 and J is TRBJ1-2; no firm D call. Trimming took 6 bases from V and 3 from J, leaving 11 bases between them. Germline V gives CDR1 KGHSH, CDR2 LQKENI. This CDR3 comprises 13 residues. CDR3 sequence: CASSVEKDYGYTF. DNA of the CDR3: TGTGCCAGCTCGGTGGAGAAGGACTATGGCTACACCTTC.

This clone was counted only a few times. This chain uses TRBV7-8 with TRBJ2-1; 10 bases align to TRBD2. The CDR3 has 16 amino acids. Germline V gene data show CDR1 as SGHVS and CDR2 as FQNEAQ. The trim removed 5 bases at V and 4 bases at J, leaving 8 bases unmatched. The CDR3 spells CASSTRWTSGYNEQFF. The CDR3, as DNA: TGTGCCAGCAGCACCAGGTGGACTAGCGGTTACAATGAGCAGTTCTTC.

The rearrangement joins TRBV28 to TRBJ2-5; tentatively, D is TRBD2 (6 bases). The ends were cut back, 2 bases at V and 0 bases at J, with 10 bases in the middle. Germline CDR1 is MDHEN and CDR2 is SYDVKM. The CDR3 has 15 amino acids. CDR3 nucleotides: TGTGCCAGCAGTTTAGGGGGGAGAAACCAAGAGACCCAGTACTTC. This translates into CASSLGGRNQETQYF.

The V call is TRBV30, the J call TRBJ2-2; no clear D. This CDR3 is built from 16 residues. The germline V and J ends were trimmed by 0 bases and 2 bases, with 13 bases remaining between them. Looked up from germline, CDR1 is GTSNPN and CDR2 is SVGIG (reference sequence). CDR3 protein: CAWSVAPDTNTGELFF. CDR3 DNA: TGTGCCTGGAGTGTAGCCCCCGACACTAACACCGGGGAGCTGTTTTTT. The full variable domain, its missing parts supplied by reference TRBV30 and TRBJ2-2, is SQTIHQWPATLVQPVGSPLSLECTVEGTSNPNLYWYRQAAGRGLQLLFYSVGIGQISSEVPQNLSASRPQDRQFILSSKKLLLSDSGFYLCAWSVAPDTNTGELFFGEGSRLTVL.

The chain couples TRBV3-1 (or the pseudogene TRBV3-2) to TRBJ2-5, with 8 bases matching TRBD2. Germline trimming cut 3 bases from V and 3 bases from J; bases unmatched to any gene: 3. The germline V gene encodes CDR1 LGHDT and CDR2 YNNKEL (reference sequence). The CDR3 spans 14 residues. This chain's CDR3 is CASSQLAGKETQYF. CDR3 sequence (DNA): TGTGCCAGCAGCCAGTTAGCGGGAAAAGAGACCCAGTACTTC.

The chain carries TRBV4-2 and TRBJ2-5; 9 positions agree with TRBD2. Per the germline V gene, CDR1 is LGHNA and CDR2 is YNFKEQ. V trimming: 0 bases; J trimming: 5 bases; junction bases outside the gene matches: 4. The CDR3 spans 15 residues. The CDR3 region is CASSQERGGGETQYF. DNA for the CDR3: TGTGCCAGCAGCCAAGAGCGGGGGGGCGGGGAGACCCAGTACTTC.

The genes are TRBV2 and TRBJ1-2; 7 bases align to TRBD1. The ends lost 6 bases at V and 6 bases at J; junction bases unmatched: 13. Germline values: CDR1 SNHLY, CDR2 FYNNEI. The CDR3 consists of 15 residues. CDR3 region: CASSQRQGGGDGYTF. The CDR3 nucleotides are TGTGCCAGCAGCCAAAGACAGGGTGGGGGTGATGGCTACACCTTC.

The J gene is TRBJ1-4, the V gene TRBV5-6; D uncertain. CDR1 SGHDT and CDR2 YYEEEE come from the germline V gene. CDR3 length equals 16 residues. The V gene lost 0 bases and the J gene lost 0 bases, with 9 bases spanning the gap. This chain's CDR3 is CASSLVSGTTNEKLFF. The CDR3, as DNA: TGTGCCAGCAGCTTGGTATCGGGAACAACTAATGAAAAACTGTTTTTT.

The CDR3 protein is CASRDRDRGSPLHF. The DNA for the CDR3 is TGTGCCAGTCGGGACAGGGACCGCGGCTCACCCCTCCACTTT. V usage is TRBV19 and J usage is TRBJ1-6, with 9 bases lining up with TRBD1. The CDR3 length is 14 residues. With V trimmed by 8 bases and J by 10 bases, 9 bases remained unmatched. From germline, CDR1 is LNHDA and CDR2 SQIVND (reference sequence).

The chain links TRBV7-8 to TRBJ2-5, with D possibly matching TRBD2 (6 bases). The CDR3 has 14 amino acids. V lost 2 bases, J lost 7 bases, and 14 bases lay in between. Germline V gene sequence: CDR1 SGHVS, CDR2 FQNEAQ. The CDR3: CASSLRPGRRTQYF. DNA of the CDR3: TGTGCCAGCAGCTTAAGGCCAGGGAGGAGGACCCAGTACTTC.

In nucleotides, the CDR3 is TGCGCCAGCAGCAACCAAGCCGCCCCACAAGAGACCCAGTACTTC. It is translated as CASSNQAAPQETQYF. The rearrangement links TRBV5-1 to TRBJ2-5; no clear D. CDR1 is SGHRS, CDR2 YFSETQ, per germline. The CDR3 extends over 15 amino acids. V was pared by 4 bases and J by 2 bases, with 15 bases between.

V and J are TRBV3-1 (or the pseudogene TRBV3-2) and TRBJ2-4; 9 bases map to TRBD2. This CDR3 contains 15 residues. J gave up 6 bases and V 1 base, and 4 bases lay outside the gene matches. Per the germline V gene, CDR1 is LGHDT and CDR2 is YNNKEL (reference sequence). CDR3 protein: CASSQVSSGRNIQYF. The CDR3 region has the DNA TGTGCCAGCAGCCAAGTAAGTAGCGGGAGAAACATTCAGTACTTC.

The chain links TRBV7-8 to TRBJ2-7; D is possibly TRBD2 (5 bases). V lost 5 bases and J lost 1, with 30 bases in between. This CDR3 is built from 20 residues. Germline V gene lookup returns CDR1 SGHVS and CDR2 FQNEAQ. The CDR3 is CASSILAIGGPFRPSYEQYF. In DNA, the CDR3 is TGTGCCAGCAGCATATTAGCGATTGGAGGCCCCTTTAGGCCTTCCTACGAGCAGTACTTC.

This clone is termed medium-sized. The gene calls are TRBV4-1 and TRBJ1-5; TRBD1 matches 7 bases. V lost 2 bases to trimming and J lost 4 bases; unmatched junction nucleotides: 5. CDR1 and CDR2 (germline): MGHRA, YSYEKL. This CDR3 comprises 15 residues. The CDR3 loop reads CASSQTVQGNQPQHF. CDR3 DNA sequence: TGCGCCAGCAGCCAAACAGTACAGGGGAATCAGCCCCAGCATTTT.

The V gene is TRBV5-1, the J gene TRBJ2-5, with 11 bases aligning to TRBD2. V lost 5 bases to trimming and J lost 1 base; unmatched junction nucleotides: 4. The CDR3 spans 15 residues. In germline, CDR1 is SGHRS, CDR2 YFSETQ. The CDR3 loop is CASRETSGVQETQYF. The CDR3 bases are TGCGCCAGCAGGGAGACTAGCGGGGTCCAAGAGACCCAGTACTTC. Full variable domain (missing parts from reference TRBV5-1 and TRBJ2-5): KAGVTQTPRYLIKTRGQQVTLSCSPISGHRSVSWYQQTPGQGLQFLFEYFSETQRNKGNFPGRFSGRQFSNSRSEMNVSTLELGDSALYLCASRETSGVQETQYFGPGTRLLVL.

This clone was seen a handful of times. The chain employs TRBV7-9 and TRBJ2-1, with 7 bases identical to TRBD2. This CDR3 is built from 15 residues. Germline CDR1 SEHNR, CDR2 FQNEAQ (reference sequence). V was clipped by 5 bases and J by 9 bases; unmatched bases: 13. The CDR3 reads CASSPRGGGLSEQFF. CDR3 sequence (DNA): TGTGCCAGCAGCCCACGGGGCGGGGGTTTAAGTGAGCAGTTCTTC.